Sequencing of this TCR beta chain was carried out in a study of T cells after yellow fever vaccination. Study-wide context: Low-cell-number fractions were prepared with SMART-Seq v4 Ultra Low Input.

Study outcomes and limitations: Boosting was followed by the reappearance of most primary-vaccination clones (about 97% CD4, around 86% CD8).

Template switching by 5'RACE produced TCR cDNA, adding a universal primer site and UMIs. One entry per CDR3 protein results from TCRdb running MiXCR on the 5' RACE reads. The data contain 450,000 to 550,000 distinct CDR3 sequences, roughly 22% of them singletons. The ends were cut back, 3 bases at V and 6 bases at J, with 11 bases in the middle. This CDR3 has 12 amino acids. CDR1 SQVTM and CDR2 ANQGSEA come from the germline V gene. This clonotype was counted only a few times. Its antigen is as yet unknown. The chain recombines TRBV29-1 with TRBJ1-1; D ambiguous. The sample was PBMCs, taken about 21 days after the first yellow fever vaccination. The TCR comes from a man younger than 35 who received the YFV17D yellow fever vaccine. As DNA, the CDR3 is TGCAGCGTTGATAGGGCAGAGGCTGAAGCTTTCTTT. It translates to CSVDRAEAEAFF.